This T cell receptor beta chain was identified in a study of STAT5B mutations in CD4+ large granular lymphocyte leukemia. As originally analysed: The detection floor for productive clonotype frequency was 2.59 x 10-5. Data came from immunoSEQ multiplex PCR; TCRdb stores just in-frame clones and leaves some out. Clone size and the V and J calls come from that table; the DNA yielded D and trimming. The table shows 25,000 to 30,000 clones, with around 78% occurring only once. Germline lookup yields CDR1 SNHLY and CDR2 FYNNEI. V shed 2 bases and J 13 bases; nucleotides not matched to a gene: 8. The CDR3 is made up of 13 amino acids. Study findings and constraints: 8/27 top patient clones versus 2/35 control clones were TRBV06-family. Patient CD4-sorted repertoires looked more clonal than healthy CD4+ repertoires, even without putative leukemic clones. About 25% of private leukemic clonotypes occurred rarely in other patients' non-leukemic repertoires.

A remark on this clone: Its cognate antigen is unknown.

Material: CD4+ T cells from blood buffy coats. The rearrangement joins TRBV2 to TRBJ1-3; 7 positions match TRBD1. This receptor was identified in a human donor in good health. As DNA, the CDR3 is TGTGCCAGCAGTGAACCGGGCGGGGGACAGATATATTTT. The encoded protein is CASSEPGGGQIYF. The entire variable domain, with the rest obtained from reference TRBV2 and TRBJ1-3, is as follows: EPEVTQTPSHQVTQMGQEVILRCVPISNHLYFYWYRQILGQKVEFLVSFYNNEISEKSEIFDDQFSVERPDGSNFTLKIRSTKLEDSAMYFCASSEPGGGQIYFGEGSWLTVV.